This T cell receptor (beta chain) was sequenced in a study of blood T cell repertoires in COVID-19. CDR3 length: 14 residues. The V segment lost 1 base and the J segment 1 base; nucleotides outside the gene matches: 4. In germline, CDR1 is GTSNPN, CDR2 SVGIG (reference sequence). Under the authors' procedure: Counts of nucleated cells, estimated from reference gene primer amplification, were obtained. The data were produced by immunoSEQ multiplex PCR, yet TCRdb's version contains in-frame clones alone and is incomplete. The D gene and trimming were derived from the DNA, and the V and J assignments and clone size from that table. Counted here are around 100,000 clones, more than 75% occurring once; the ten biggest clones make up just under 4.5%.

The TCR originated in a human donor in a cohort sampled during active COVID-19. The chain links TRBV30 to TRBJ2-7; the match to TRBD1 covers 7 bases. Source material: peripheral blood. CDR3 sequence: CAWSEGRGSYEQYF. The CDR3, as DNA: TGTGCCTGGAGTGAGGGCAGGGGGTCCTACGAGCAGTACTTC.